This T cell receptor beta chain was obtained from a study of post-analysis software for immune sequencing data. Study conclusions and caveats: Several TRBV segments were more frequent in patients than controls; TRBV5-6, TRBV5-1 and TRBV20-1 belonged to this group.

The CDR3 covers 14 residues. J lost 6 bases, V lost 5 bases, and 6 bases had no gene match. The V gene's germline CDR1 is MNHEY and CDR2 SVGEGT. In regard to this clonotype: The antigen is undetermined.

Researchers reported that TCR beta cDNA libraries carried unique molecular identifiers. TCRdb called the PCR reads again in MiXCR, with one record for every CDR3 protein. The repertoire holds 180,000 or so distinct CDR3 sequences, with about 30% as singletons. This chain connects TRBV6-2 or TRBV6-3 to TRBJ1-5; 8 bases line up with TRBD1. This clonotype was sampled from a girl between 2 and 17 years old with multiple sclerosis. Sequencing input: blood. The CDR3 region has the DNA TGTGCCAGCAGTGGACAGGGAGGTAGTCAGCCCCAGCATTTT. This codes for CASSGQGGSQPQHF.